This TCR beta chain stems from a study of shared clonotypes between healthy human individuals. Naive CD8 cells lacked CD45RO and underwent positive selection for CCR7, leaving out terminally differentiated effector memory CD45RA+ cells. Libraries were prepared by immunoSEQ multiplex PCR; TCRdb keeps only in-frame clonotypes and omits some of them. This table holds under 2,000,000 clones, over 85% found once. As for this clone: Other DNA sequences in this specimen translate into the identical CDR3.

Material for sequencing was naive CD8+ T cells sorted from blood. The sequence came from a man between 18 and 35 years old in good health.

The DNA for the CDR3 is TGTGCCAGCAGCTTGGGGGGGCCCTCCTACGAGCAGTACTTC. It encodes CASSLGGPSYEQYF. V and J are TRBV5-6 and TRBJ2-7, with D possibly being TRBD1 (6 bases). The CDR3 is 14 amino acids. V was cut by 0 bases and J by 0 bases, with 7 bases left in between. Germline V lookup: CDR1 SGHDT, CDR2 YYEEEE. The full variable domain, with the rest looked up from reference TRBV5-6 and TRBJ2-7, is DAGVTQSPTHLIKTRGQQVTLRCSPKSGHDTVSWYQQALGQGPQFIFQYYEEEERQRGNFPDRFSGHQFPNYSSELNVNALLLGDSALYLCASSLGGPSYEQYFGPGTRLTVT.